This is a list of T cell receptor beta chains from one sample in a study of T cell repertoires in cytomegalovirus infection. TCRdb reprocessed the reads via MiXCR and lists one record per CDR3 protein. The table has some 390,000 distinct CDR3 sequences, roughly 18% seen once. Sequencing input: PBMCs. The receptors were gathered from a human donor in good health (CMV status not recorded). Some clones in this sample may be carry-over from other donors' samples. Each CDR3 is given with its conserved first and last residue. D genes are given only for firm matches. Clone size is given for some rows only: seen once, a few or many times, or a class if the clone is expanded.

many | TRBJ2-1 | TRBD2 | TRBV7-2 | TGTGCCAGCAGCTCCCGGCCAGGGCTAGCGGGAAACAATGAGCAGTTCTTC | CASSSRPGLAGNNEQFF
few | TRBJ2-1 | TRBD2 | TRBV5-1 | TGCGCCAGCAGCTTGGTGCGGGGGGCTAGCTCCTACAATGAGCAGTTCTTC | CASSLVRGASSYNEQFF
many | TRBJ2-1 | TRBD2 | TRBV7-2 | TGTGCCAGCAGCTTAGCGCTCCCCTCTAGCGGGAGCAAGTACAATGAGCAGTTCTTC | CASSLALPSSGSKYNEQFF
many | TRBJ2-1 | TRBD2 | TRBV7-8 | TGTGCCAGCAGCTTGGGAGGGACGGGAGCCTACAATGAGCAGTTCTTC | CASSLGGTGAYNEQFF
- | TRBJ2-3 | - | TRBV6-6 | TGTGCCAGCAGACAGCTGGGTGGTAGCGTAACCACAGATACGCAGTATTTT | CASRQLGGSVTTDTQYF
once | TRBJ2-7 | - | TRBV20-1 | TGCGGTGCTAGCCACGGGGGAAGCTACGAGCAGTACTTC | CGASHGGSYEQYF
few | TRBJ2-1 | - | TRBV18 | TGTGCCAGCTCGCGCGCGGGGCTTTCCTACAATGAGCAGTTCTTC | CASSRAGLSYNEQFF
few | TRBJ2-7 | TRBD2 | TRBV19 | TGTGCCAGTACCCCGAGAGCGGGAGCCTACGAGCAGTACTTC | CASTPRAGAYEQYF
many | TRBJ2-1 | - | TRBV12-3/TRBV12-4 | TGTGCCAGCAGTGGGTTCGGGGCTGCCTACAATGAGCAGTTCTTC | CASSGFGAAYNEQFF
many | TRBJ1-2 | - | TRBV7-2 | TGTGCCAGCAGCTCGTTACGGGACGGAGGACTTTACTATGGCTACACCTTC | CASSSLRDGGLYYGYTF
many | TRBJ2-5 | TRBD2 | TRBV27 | TGTGCCAGCAGTCCTCGACTAGCGGTAATCCAAGAGACCCAGTACTTC | CASSPRLAVIQETQYF
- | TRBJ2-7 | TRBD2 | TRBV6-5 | TGTGCCAGCAGTTATCACCCCGGGACTAGCGACGAGCAGTACTTC | CASSYHPGTSDEQYF
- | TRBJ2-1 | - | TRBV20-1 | TGCAGTGTTAGGGACCCTCCCAACAATGAGCAGTTCTTC | CSVRDPPNNEQFF
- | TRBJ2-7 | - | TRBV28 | TGTGCCAGCAGTTCGACCCGGGGCCAGTACTTC | CASSSTRGQYF